The T cell receptor (beta chain) described here comes from a study of vaccination and CD4 T cells after COVID-19. Germline V lookup: CDR1 MNHEY, CDR2 SMNVEV (reference sequence). This CDR3 comprises 15 residues. V lost 5 bases and J lost 7; bases outside the gene matches: 10. With regard to this clonotype: Its antigen is not identified.

The Oncomine TCR Beta short-read assay was applied to DNA of cultured CD4+ T cells. Each CDR3 protein is one row after TCRdb ran MiXCR on the PCR reads. This table holds about 8,500 distinct CDR3 sequences, around 18% found once. Treatment given: roughly nine-day PBMC culture with coronavirus spike peptide pools or control peptides (ViraFEST assay). J is TRBJ2-7 and V is TRBV27, with 11 positions matching TRBD1. The sequencing here drew on CD4+ T cells from blood, cultured in vitro, taken after SARS-CoV-2 vaccination. This receptor was taken from a human donor who had recovered from COVID-19. This chain's CDR3 is CASSVTGQGAGEQYF. DNA of the CDR3: TGTGCCAGCAGTGTGACAGGACAGGGGGCGGGGGAGCAGTACTTC.